The 11 T cell receptor beta chains listed next were all sequenced from one sample in a study of blood T cell repertoires in COVID-19. Libraries were prepared by immunoSEQ multiplex PCR; TCRdb keeps only in-frame clonotypes and omits some of them. The sample consists of 300,000 or so clones, about 90% of them appearing once. Sequencing was done on a sample of PBMCs or T cells enriched from blood (not recorded which). These TCRs come from a woman aged 25 to 39 who had recovered from COVID-19.

The chain employs TRBV28 and TRBJ1-2; the D gene is possibly TRBD1 (6 bases). There are 14 residues in the CDR3. Per the germline V gene, CDR1 is MDHEN and CDR2 is SYDVKM. V lost 6 bases and J 8 bases, leaving 19 bases between the germline ends. This chain's CDR3 is CASSVTGNIRGYTF. The DNA of the CDR3 is TGTGCCAGCAGCGTAACAGGGAATATTCGCGGCTACACCTTC.

V is TRBV19 and J is TRBJ1-2, with unresolved D. The CDR3 consists of 13 residues. The germline gives CDR1 LNHDA, CDR2 SQIVND (reference sequence). V was cut by 6 bases and J by 8 bases, with 16 bases left in between. This CDR3 is CASSPAISAGYTF. CDR3 DNA sequence: TGTGCCAGTAGCCCGGCCATATCAGCGGGCTACACCTTC.

The V gene is TRBV18, the J gene TRBJ2-1, with TRBD2 matching 9 bases. The CDR3 consists of 18 residues. CDR1 is KGHSH and CDR2 is LQKENI in the germline V gene. J lost 0 bases, V lost 4 bases, and 10 bases had no gene match. CDR3 sequence (DNA): TGTGCCAGCTCACTAACCCCGGGCGGGGGGGTCTCCTACAATGAGCAGTTCTTC. This gives the protein CASSLTPGGGVSYNEQFF.

The chain carries TRBV2 and TRBJ1-3; 8 positions match TRBD1. V lost 6 bases and J lost 0; bases outside the gene matches: 4. In germline, CDR1 is SNHLY, CDR2 FYNNEI. The CDR3 sequence is 15 residues long. The CDR3 region is CASSRQGSSGNTIYF. CDR3 bases: TGTGCCAGCAGCCGACAGGGGAGCTCTGGAAACACCATATATTTT.

As for this clone: Other nucleotide sequences from this sample produce the same CDR3. This chain's CDR3 is CASSLGGGTYEQYF. Written as DNA, the CDR3 is TGTGCCAGCAGCTTAGGGGGGGGCACCTACGAGCAGTACTTC. The rearrangement uses TRBV5-6 and TRBJ2-7; possible D gene TRBD2, 7 bases. The CDR3 is 14 residues long. CDR1 and CDR2 (germline): SGHDT, YYEEEE. The V and J ends lost 2 bases and 2 bases respectively, with 11 bases between them. The full variable domain, its missing parts supplied by reference TRBV5-6 and TRBJ2-7, is DAGVTQSPTHLIKTRGQQVTLRCSPKSGHDTVSWYQQALGQGPQFIFQYYEEEERQRGNFPDRFSGHQFPNYSSELNVNALLLGDSALYLCASSLGGGTYEQYFGPGTRLTVT.

CDR3 DNA: TGTGCCAGCAGCTGGACGGTTTTGGGGGCTAAAGGCTACACCTTC. It codes for CASSWTVLGAKGYTF. The chain carries TRBV5-6 and TRBJ1-2, with D maybe TRBD1 (6 bases). V was pared by 3 bases and J by 8 bases, with 20 bases between. The CDR3 totals 15 residues. Germline V gene lookup returns CDR1 SGHDT and CDR2 YYEEEE.

V is TRBV6-5 and J is TRBJ1-2, with 8 nucleotides matching TRBD1. This CDR3 comprises 13 residues. J was trimmed by 10 bases and V by 6 bases; bases with no gene match: 10. Per the germline V gene, CDR1 is MNHEY and CDR2 is SVGAGI. CDR3 sequence reads: CASSLGQGAAYTF. CDR3 DNA: TGTGCCAGCAGCTTAGGACAGGGAGCCGCCTACACCTTC.

The V gene is TRBV27, the J gene TRBJ1-5; D gene ambiguous. The V gene's germline CDR1 is MNHEY and CDR2 SMNVEV (reference sequence). V was cut by 4 bases and J by 3 bases, with 10 bases left in between. The CDR3 sequence is 14 residues long. The CDR3 sequence is CASSSRVDNQPQHF. The CDR3, as DNA: TGTGCCAGCAGTTCCCGGGTGGACAATCAGCCCCAGCATTTT.

V gene TRBV27 combines with J gene TRBJ2-3; a weak D match, TRBD2 (6 bases). The CDR3 is 14 residues long. Germline assignment: CDR1 MNHEY and CDR2 SMNVEV (reference sequence). The V gene lost 4 bases and the J gene lost 1 base, with 9 bases spanning the gap. As DNA, the CDR3 is TGTGCCAGCAGTTATGCGGGGCGCACAGATACGCAGTATTTT. Its protein product is CASSYAGRTDTQYF.

The chain recombines TRBV5-1 with TRBJ2-5; TRBD1 aligns across 7 bases. The V gene end was trimmed by 2 bases and the J gene end by 1 base; junction bases not matched to a gene: 2. This CDR3 comprises 14 residues. In germline, CDR1 is SGHRS, CDR2 YFSETQ. The CDR3 DNA reads as TGCGCCAGCAGCTTACAGGGGACCCAAGAGACCCAGTACTTC. Protein sequence: CASSLQGTQETQYF.

The sample holds a few counts of this clone. The genes are TRBV4-2 and TRBJ1-3; D is unresolved. Germline V gives CDR1 LGHNA, CDR2 YNFKEQ. V shed 2 bases and J shed 3 bases, with 11 bases lying between them. This CDR3 contains 15 residues. The CDR3 bases are TGTGCCAGCAGCCAAAGCGGGTTCGGTGGAAACACCATATATTTT. Its translation: CASSQSGFGGNTIYF.